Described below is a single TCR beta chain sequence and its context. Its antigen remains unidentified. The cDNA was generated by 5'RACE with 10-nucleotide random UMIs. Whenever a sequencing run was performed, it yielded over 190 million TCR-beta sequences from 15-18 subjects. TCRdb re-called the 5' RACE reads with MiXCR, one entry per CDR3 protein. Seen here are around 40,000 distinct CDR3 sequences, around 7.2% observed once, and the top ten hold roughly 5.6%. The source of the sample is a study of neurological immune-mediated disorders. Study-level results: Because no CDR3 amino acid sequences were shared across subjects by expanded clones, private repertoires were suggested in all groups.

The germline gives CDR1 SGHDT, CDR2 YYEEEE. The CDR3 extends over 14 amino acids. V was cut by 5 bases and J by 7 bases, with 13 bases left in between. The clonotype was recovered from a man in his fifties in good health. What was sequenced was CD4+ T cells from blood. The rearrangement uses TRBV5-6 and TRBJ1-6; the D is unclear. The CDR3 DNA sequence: TGTGCCAGCAGTCTGGGGTCACAGAATTCACCCCTCCACTTT. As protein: CASSLGSQNSPLHF.